This T cell receptor beta chain was recovered during a study of patients and donors after allogeneic stem cell transplantation. TCRdb processed the RT-PCR reads anew with MiXCR; each CDR3 protein has one entry. The sample has approximately 200,000 distinct CDR3 sequences; around 41% are singletons. V was pared by 4 bases and J by 8 bases, with 12 bases between. CDR1 MNHNS and CDR2 SASEGT come from the germline V gene. The length of the CDR3 is 13 residues. This rearrangement joins TRBV6-1 to TRBJ2-4, with D uncertain. The material sequenced was blood, either unsorted or a sorted T cell fraction (not recorded which). This clonotype originated in a human donor who was either an allogeneic HSCT recipient or a stem cell or donor lymphocyte infusion donor (not recorded which). It is not recorded whose cells these are; they may come from a transplant donor. In nucleotides, the CDR3 is TGTGCCAGCAGTGCCCGGAGAGGATACATTCAGTACTTC. This translates into CASSARRGYIQYF.